This T cell receptor beta chain appears in the sequencing data of a study of cytomegalovirus exposure and HLA in healthy donors. Findings and limits, study-wide: Later on, an analysis tied about 17,000 TCR beta sequences to HLA alleles at 0.05 false discovery rate.

Turning to this clone: Its antigen is as yet unknown.

In the PCR, 60 Vbeta and 13 Jbeta primers were used. Clones were read by immunoSEQ multiplex PCR, and TCRdb kept only the in-frame ones, dropping some. Its listing shows fewer than 150,000 clones. The material sequenced was PBMCs. The receptor was isolated from a middle-aged man in good health and CMV-seronegative.

The CDR3: CASSQEGQLTNYGYTF. CDR3 nucleotide sequence: TGTGCCAGCAGCCAAGAGGGACAGCTAACTAACTATGGCTACACCTTC. This chain uses TRBV4-2 with TRBJ1-2; 7 bases are shared with TRBD1. Trimming took 0 bases from V and 0 from J; bases not matched to a gene: 4. Germline values: CDR1 LGHNA, CDR2 YNFKEQ. The CDR3 has 16 residues.